This paragraph covers one TCR beta chain sequence. Authors' analysis steps: Using reference gene primer amplification, nucleated cell counts were estimated. The table came from immunoSEQ multiplex PCR; TCRdb's copy has only in-frame clones and leaves some out. From that table come the V and J calls and clone size; the DNA was used to work out D and trimming. The sample holds fewer than 130,000 clones, around three quarters seen once. These data come from a study of blood T cell repertoires in COVID-19. Study information: The origin of the acute and convalescent COVID-19 samples was the United States, Italy and Spain.

The receptor was derived from a woman in her fifties or sixties with acute or convalescent COVID-19. The sample taken for sequencing was peripheral blood.

CDR3 sequence (DNA): TGTGCCAGCAGCTCATACAGACAGGAGTCGAACACTGAAGCTTTCTTT. Its translation: CASSSYRQESNTEAFF. J is TRBJ1-1 and V is TRBV5-8, with D maybe TRBD1 (6 bases). Trimming left V 3 bases short and J 1 base short, with 16 bases between. Germline-derived CDR1 and CDR2 are SGHTS and YDEGEE. This CDR3 has 16 residues.